Presented here are 21 T cell receptor beta chains from one specimen sequenced in a study of blood T cell repertoires in COVID-19. The table came from immunoSEQ multiplex PCR; TCRdb's copy has only in-frame clones and leaves some out. Of some 350,000 clones in the sample, almost 90% were seen once. The sample consisted of peripheral blood. These receptors were taken from a man aged 18 to 35 with active or convalescent COVID-19.

The genes are TRBV18 and TRBJ1-6, with 9 nucleotides matching TRBD1. Germline V gene sequence: CDR1 KGHSH, CDR2 LQKENI. Trimming at V came to 3 bases and at J to 9 bases, leaving 3 bases not matched to a gene. The length of the CDR3 is 14 residues. The CDR3 DNA sequence: TGTGCCAGCTCACCGGGGACAGGGAGTTCACCCCTCCACTTT. Its translation: CASSPGTGSSPLHF.

The chain carries TRBV4-1 and TRBJ1-1, with D uncertain. Germline-derived CDR1 and CDR2 are MGHRA and YSYEKL. V lost 1 base to trimming and J lost 3 bases, with 12 bases between them. The CDR3 spans 15 residues. The CDR3 nucleotides are TGCGCCAGCAGCCAAGTAGAGTCGCGGGACACTGAAGCTTTCTTT. It translates to CASSQVESRDTEAFF.

The CDR3 DNA reads TGTGCCAGCAGCGTCCAAGAGGACACTGAAGCTTTCTTT. This translates into CASSVQEDTEAFF. The V gene is TRBV9, the J gene TRBJ1-1; the D is unclear. Per the germline V gene, CDR1 is SGDLS and CDR2 is YYNGEE. This CDR3 comprises 13 residues. V was clipped by 2 bases and J by 3 bases, with 8 bases between them.

The chain combines TRBV18 with TRBJ2-4; 7 bases match TRBD1. Germline V gene data show CDR1 as KGHSH and CDR2 as LQKENI. The J segment lost 5 bases and the V segment lost 1 base, leaving 5 bases of the junction unmatched. This CDR3 contains 15 residues. CDR3 DNA: TGTGCCAGCTCACCACGAGGGGGCGCCGAAAACATTCAGTACTTC. This gives the protein CASSPRGGAENIQYF.

The rearrangement uses TRBV19 and TRBJ2-7; D possibly corresponds to TRBD1 (8 bases). V lost 5 bases, J lost 2 bases, and 16 bases lay in between. Germline V gives CDR1 LNHDA, CDR2 SQIVND (reference sequence). The CDR3 is 15 residues long. The CDR3 reads CASSETGGGTYEQYF. In DNA, the CDR3 is TGTGCCAGTAGTGAAACAGGGGGGGGCACCTACGAGCAGTACTTC. Full variable domain (missing parts from reference TRBV19 and TRBJ2-7): DGGITQSPKYLFRKEGQNVTLSCEQNLNHDAMYWYRQDPGQGLRLIYYSQIVNDFQKGDIAEGYSVSREKKESFPLTVTSAQKNPTAFYLCASSETGGGTYEQYFGPGTRLTVT.

The V call is TRBV19, the J call TRBJ1-2; D is perhaps TRBD1 (5 bases). CDR1 LNHDA and CDR2 SQIVND come from the germline V gene (reference sequence). Trimming left V 6 bases short and J 9 bases short, with 17 bases between. The CDR3 is 13 residues long. CDR3 amino acids: CASRTSQGMRYTF. CDR3 in DNA: TGTGCCAGTAGGACCAGTCAGGGTATGCGCTACACCTTC.

The chain carries TRBV3-1 (or the pseudogene TRBV3-2) and TRBJ2-3; D gene unclear. Per the germline V gene, CDR1 is LGHDT and CDR2 is YNNKEL (reference sequence). V was clipped by 4 bases and J by 0 bases, with 2 bases between them. This CDR3 has 12 amino acids. For the CDR3, the DNA is TGTGCCAGCAGCCCTAGCACAGATACGCAGTATTTT. This sequence encodes CASSPSTDTQYF.

The rearrangement links TRBV5-1 to TRBJ2-4; D call uncertain. V was cut by 4 bases and J by 0 bases, with 11 bases left in between. Per the germline V gene, CDR1 is SGHRS and CDR2 is YFSETQ. This CDR3 contains 15 residues. The CDR3 region has the DNA TGCGCCAGCAGCCCCACCTCTATAGCCAAAAACATTCAGTACTTC. This gives the protein CASSPTSIAKNIQYF.

V usage is TRBV19 and J usage is TRBJ1-1; TRBD1 matches 7 bases. Trimming removed 4 bases from V and 1 base from J; junction bases left unmatched: 6. The length of the CDR3 is 15 residues. Germline CDR1 and CDR2: LNHDA and SQIVND (reference sequence). CDR3 coding DNA: TGTGCCAGTAGTACTCGATGGACAGGGAACACTGAAGCTTTCTTT. Protein: CASSTRWTGNTEAFF.

The chain links TRBV3-1 (or the pseudogene TRBV3-2) to TRBJ2-2, with D possibly TRBD2 on 5 matching bases. CDR1 and CDR2 from the germline V gene are LGHDT and YNNKEL (reference sequence). V was pared by 1 base and J by 6 bases, with 12 bases between. The CDR3 totals 15 residues. CDR3 DNA: TGTGCCAGCAGCCAAGGTCTAGAGGAGGCCGGGGAGCTGTTTTTT. It translates to CASSQGLEEAGELFF.

The genes are TRBV27 and TRBJ2-7, with D perhaps matching TRBD2 (6 bases). Germline V CDR1 and CDR2: MNHEY, SMNVEV (reference sequence). Trimming took off 6 bases at V and 1 base at J, with 13 bases between the two ends. This CDR3 region has 14 residues. The DNA for the CDR3 is TGTGCCAGCAGCCCCGGGACTCTGTCCTACGAGCAGTACTTC. It specifies CASSPGTLSYEQYF.

The rearrangement links TRBV19 to TRBJ2-1, with 7 bases aligning to TRBD2. Germline loops: CDR1 LNHDA, CDR2 SQIVND (reference sequence). After removal of 3 bases from V and 9 bases from J, the junction contained 8 bases not matched to a gene. The CDR3 has 14 amino acids. DNA for the CDR3: TGTGCCAGTAGTATGTTCGGGTTAGCGGGTGAGCAGTTCTTC. It codes for CASSMFGLAGEQFF.

The chain joins TRBV12-3 or TRBV12-4 to TRBJ2-5; D is possibly TRBD1 (6 bases). V gave up 3 bases and J gave up 4 bases, with 9 bases separating them. CDR3 length: 13 residues. CDR3 in amino acids: CASSLTGGETQYF. The CDR3, as DNA: TGTGCCAGCAGTTTGACAGGTGGAGAGACCCAGTACTTC.

The rearrangement links TRBV7-6 to TRBJ2-1, with 11 bases that match TRBD2. Germline V CDR1 and CDR2: SGHVS, FNYEAQ. CDR3 size: 15 residues. The junction had 5 bases not matched to a gene; V was cut back by 4 bases and J by 6 bases. The CDR3 spells CASSWGLAETNEQFF. The CDR3 DNA reads TGTGCCAGCAGCTGGGGACTAGCGGAGACCAATGAGCAGTTCTTC.

The chain is built from TRBV11-2 and TRBJ1-1; 7 nucleotides match TRBD1. This CDR3 spans 15 amino acids. CDR1 is SGHAT, CDR2 FQNNGV, per germline. J was trimmed by 4 bases and V by 1 base; bases with no gene match: 6. The CDR3 loop is CASSLAARQGTEAFF. DNA for the CDR3: TGTGCCAGCAGCTTAGCGGCAAGACAGGGCACTGAAGCTTTCTTT. The full variable domain, completed using reference TRBV11-2 and TRBJ1-1, is EAGVAQSPRYKIIEKRQSVAFWCNPISGHATLYWYQQILGQGPKLLIQFQNNGVVDDSQLPKDRFSAERLKGVDSTLKIQPAKLEDSAVYLCASSLAARQGTEAFFGQGTRLTVV.

The chain combines TRBV27 with TRBJ1-5; D possibly corresponds to TRBD1 (5 bases). V dropped 3 bases and J dropped 0 bases, with 12 bases sitting between them. CDR3 size: 16 residues. Germline CDR1 MNHEY, CDR2 SMNVEV (reference sequence). The CDR3 sequence: CASSLYGTYSNQPQHF. In DNA form, the CDR3 reads TGTGCCAGCAGTTTGTACGGGACTTATAGCAATCAGCCCCAGCATTTT.

This clone was detected only once. The chain uses TRBV28 and TRBJ2-7, with 8 bases matching TRBD1. V trimming: 7 bases; J trimming: 2 bases; junction bases outside the gene matches: 7. The CDR3 covers 14 residues. The germline CDR1 and CDR2 sequences are MDHEN and SYDVKM. CDR3: CASKGTGFTYEQYF. CDR3 coding DNA: TGTGCCAGCAAAGGGACAGGATTTACCTACGAGCAGTACTTC.

The chain combines TRBV9 with TRBJ2-3, with 9 bases lining up with TRBD2. V dropped 5 bases and J dropped 0; count of bases not matched to a gene: 7. Germline V gene data show CDR1 as SGDLS and CDR2 as YYNGEE. The CDR3 length is 16 residues. CDR3 loop: CASSDSGTSSTDTQYF. In DNA, the CDR3 is TGTGCCAGCAGTGACTCCGGGACTAGCAGCACAGATACGCAGTATTTT.

The gene calls are TRBV9 and TRBJ2-7, with TRBD2 matching over 7 bases. V dropped 0 bases and J dropped 4; count of bases not matched to a gene: 7. Germline CDR1 is SGDLS and CDR2 is YYNGEE. The CDR3 is 15 amino acids. The CDR3 sequence is CASSVASGIQYEQYF. CDR3 nucleotides: TGTGCCAGCAGCGTAGCAAGCGGGATCCAATACGAGCAGTACTTC.

A remark on this clone: Distinct nucleotide sequences in the sample also encode this CDR3. V and J are TRBV9 and TRBJ2-2, with 8 bases matching TRBD1. J lost 5 bases, V lost 1 base, and 4 bases had no gene match. CDR1 SGDLS and CDR2 YYNGEE come from the germline V gene. The CDR3 sequence is 15 residues long. The CDR3 region has the DNA TGTGCCAGCAGCGTACAGGGGGCGGGGACCGGGGAGCTGTTTTTT. It translates to CASSVQGAGTGELFF. The variable domain in full, with the rest retrieved from reference TRBV9 and TRBJ2-2, is DSGVTQTPKHLITATGQRVTLRCSPRSGDLSVYWYQQSLDQGLQFLIQYYNGEERAKGNILERFSAQQFPDLHSELNLSSLELGDSALYFCASSVQGAGTGELFFGEGSRLTVL.

The rearrangement links TRBV12-3 or TRBV12-4 to TRBJ1-1; D is undetermined. Deletions cut 5 bases from V and 3 bases from J, with 10 bases between. This CDR3 is built from 13 residues. The CDR3 reads CASSPEQYTEAFF. CDR3 coding DNA: TGTGCCAGCAGTCCGGAACAGTACACTGAAGCTTTCTTT.